The rows below give T cell receptor beta chains drawn from one sample of a study of vaccination effects on CD4 cells after COVID-19. The data were produced by immunoSEQ multiplex PCR, yet TCRdb's version contains in-frame clones alone and is incomplete. The sample records roughly 50,000 clones, about four fifths being singletons. Their cognate antigens are unknown. Source: CD4+ T cells from PBMCs cultured with HCoV-OC43 spike peptides, taken before COVID-19 vaccination. The source of these receptors is a human donor who received a COVID-19 vaccine. CDR3s include the opening cysteine and the closing phenylalanine or tryptophan. Fields, in order: D gene, J gene, V gene, clone size, CDR3 DNA, CDR3 protein. A D gene is named only where the DNA matches it firmly. Clone size is not always given. Where it is, it says once, few, many or a class for expanded clones.

TRBD1	TRBJ1-5	TRBV18	once	TGTGCCAGCTCAACGACAGGGATCTCTGGGCAGCCCCAGCATTTT	CASSTTGISGQPQHF
NA	TRBJ1-5	TRBV7-3	NA	TGTGCCAGCAGCTCAGGGGACCCCAATCAGCCCCAGCATTTT	CASSSGDPNQPQHF
NA	TRBJ2-1	TRBV6-2/TRBV6-3	NA	TGTGCCAGCAGTTACTTAATTCACCAGGCCGGTGGGGAGAATGAGCAGTTCTTC	CASSYLIHQAGGENEQFF
TRBD1	TRBJ2-5	TRBV24-1	once	TGTGCCACCAGTGATCTCGGGACAGGGTTAGAAAAAGAGACCCAGTACTTC	CATSDLGTGLEKETQYF
NA	TRBJ2-1	TRBV24-1	NA	TGTGCCACCAGTGGTACAGGAGTAAACGAGCAGTTCTTC	CATSGTGVNEQFF
NA	TRBJ1-2	TRBV12-3/TRBV12-4	NA	TGTGCCAGCAGTTTAGGGGGTAATGGCTACACCTTC	CASSLGGNGYTF
TRBD2	TRBJ2-3	TRBV19	NA	TGTGCCAGTAGTATAGGGACTAGCGGGGGGCAAGATACGCAGTATTTT	CASSIGTSGGQDTQYF
TRBD2	TRBJ2-5	TRBV7-2	NA	TGTGCCAGCAGCCTCGGGACTAGCGGGGAGACCCAGTACTTC	CASSLGTSGETQYF
NA	TRBJ1-5	TRBV6-5	NA	TGTGCCAGCCGATGGTACGGCAATCAGCCCCAGCATTTT	CASRWYGNQPQHF
NA	TRBJ1-3	TRBV2	NA	TGTGCCAGCAGTGAAGGTCCAGGAAACACCATATATTTT	CASSEGPGNTIYF
NA	TRBJ2-2	TRBV24-1	NA	TGTGCCACCAGTGATGCGGGACCCAACACCGGGGAGCTGTTTTTT	CATSDAGPNTGELFF
NA	TRBJ1-2	TRBV6-5	NA	TGTGCCAGCAGTTACACAGGGTTAGCTAACTATGGCTACACCTTC	CASSYTGLANYGYTF
NA	TRBJ1-3	TRBV3-1/TRBV3-2	NA	TGTGCCAGCAGCCAAGTGTCAGGAAACACCATATATTTT	CASSQVSGNTIYF
NA	TRBJ1-3	TRBV19	NA	TGTGCCAGTAGTAAGGGACCTGGAAACACCATATATTTT	CASSKGPGNTIYF
NA	TRBJ1-1	TRBV9	NA	TGTGCCAGCAGCGTTCAAGGTTTCACTGAAGCTTTCTTT	CASSVQGFTEAFF
TRBD1	TRBJ1-2	TRBV6-5	NA	TGTGCCAGCAGTCCTTTGACAGGGAACGGCTACACCTTC	CASSPLTGNGYTF
NA	TRBJ1-5	TRBV7-2	NA	TGTGCCAGCAGCTTAGAGCAGAATCAGCCCCAGCATTTT	CASSLEQNQPQHF
NA	TRBJ1-1	TRBV20-1	once	TGCAGTGCTATTAGTGGTGAAGCTTTCTTT	CSAISGEAFF
NA	TRBJ2-5	TRBV7-2	NA	TGTGCCAGCATTATGGGCGGGGGCGCATCAAAGACCCAGTACTTC	CASIMGGGASKTQYF
NA	TRBJ1-2	TRBV7-6	NA	TGTGCCAGCAGCGGGTACAAGGACCTCAGGGGCGGCTACACCTTC	CASSGYKDLRGGYTF
NA	TRBJ1-1	TRBV6-5	NA	TGTGCCAGCAGGACAGAGAACACTGAAGCTTTCTTT	CASRTENTEAFF
NA	TRBJ2-5	TRBV18	NA	TGTGCCAGCTCACCATCGCGCCAAGAGACCCAGTACTTC	CASSPSRQETQYF
TRBD1	TRBJ1-2	TRBV29-1	NA	TGCAGCGTTGGGACAGGACTGATCTATGGCTACACCTTC	CSVGTGLIYGYTF
TRBD1	TRBJ2-5	TRBV24-1	NA	TGTGCCACCAGTGATGTGGGGACAGGGGGGTTTCGGGAGACCCAGTACTTC	CATSDVGTGGFRETQYF
TRBD1	TRBJ1-2	TRBV7-3	NA	TGTGCCAGCAGCACTCCCGGGACAGGGTATGGCTACACCTTC	CASSTPGTGYGYTF
NA	TRBJ1-5	TRBV6-5	NA	TGTGCCAGCAGTCCTCGGGGGGGCAATCAGCCCCAGCATTTT	CASSPRGGNQPQHF